This is a list of T cell receptor beta chains from one sample in a study of blood T cells in healthy people across ages. TCRdb ran MiXCR on the 5' RACE reads and lists one entry per CDR3 protein. The table records fewer than 2 million distinct CDR3 sequences, 39% of them present only once. Material for sequencing was blood. The origin of the receptors is a human donor in good health. The CDR3 runs from the conserved cysteine through the conserved F or W. The D gene is left open where the match is weak. Expanded clones get a size class; other rows say once, few or many, or leave the size out.

TRBJ2-3	TRBV12-3/TRBV12-4	-	-	TGTGCCAGTACCCACGGAAGGGGGATAGCCGGCCAAACGCAGTATTTT	CASTHGRGIAGQTQYF
TRBJ1-1	TRBV12-3/TRBV12-4	-	-	TGTGCCAGCAGTTTCACGGGAACTGAAGCTTTCTTT	CASSFTGTEAFF
TRBJ1-4	TRBV4-1	-	-	TGCGCCAGCAGCCAAGAAGCGGACGCGTGGCTGTTTTTT	CASSQEADAWLFF
TRBJ1-5	TRBV6-2/TRBV6-3	-	-	TGTGCCAGCAATAGGGGGATCAGCAATCAGCCCCAGCATTTT	CASNRGISNQPQHF
TRBJ2-5	TRBV20-1	few	-	TGCAGTGCAAAATACCCTGCGACTAAGCGGATACAAGAGACCCAGTACTTC	CSAKYPATKRIQETQYF
TRBJ2-1	TRBV12-3/TRBV12-4	few	TRBD1	TGTGCCAGCAGTTTCGGTACAGGGGCTCTCTCCTACAATGAGCAGTTCTTC	CASSFGTGALSYNEQFF
TRBJ2-1	TRBV4-2	few	TRBD2	TGTGCCAGCAGCCAGCCTCGAGGACTAGCTGTGGATGAGCAGTTCTTC	CASSQPRGLAVDEQFF
TRBJ1-3	TRBV12-1	-	-	TGTGCCAGCAGCTTTGAGTTCGCTGGGACCATATATTTT	CASSFEFAGTIYF
TRBJ1-6	TRBV20-1	few	-	TGCAGTGCCCGTGGGGGGGGCTCGCCCAATTCACCCCTCCACTTT	CSARGGGSPNSPLHF
TRBJ2-7	TRBV7-2	few	-	TGTGCCAGCAGCTTTACGGGTTCATCCGAGCAGTACTTC	CASSFTGSSEQYF
TRBJ2-5	TRBV2	-	TRBD2	TGTGCCGTAGCGGGGGAGTACCAAGAGACCCAGTACTTC	CAVAGEYQETQYF
TRBJ2-7	TRBV6-6	-	-	TGTGCCAGCAGTTCATTCTTCCAGGACAACTACGAGCAGTACTTC	CASSSFFQDNYEQYF
TRBJ2-7	TRBV27	-	-	TGTGCCAGCAGTTTAAAAGGACCATCCTACGAGCAGTACTTC	CASSLKGPSYEQYF
TRBJ1-1	TRBV12-3/TRBV12-4	-	-	TGTGCCAGCAGTTCACTAGACTGGAACACTGAGGCTTTCTTT	CASSSLDWNTEAFF
TRBJ2-1	TRBV6-2/TRBV6-3	few	TRBD1	TGTGCCAGCAGGCAGGACAGGGCGGGTGAGCAGTTCTTC	CASRQDRAGEQFF
TRBJ2-7	TRBV5-5	-	-	TGTGCCAGCAGCTTTAGTTCCGCCCGAGGGGACTACGAGCAGTACTTC	CASSFSSARGDYEQYF
TRBJ2-7	TRBV7-2	-	-	TGTGCCAGCAGCTCCTCCCCCGGATCCTACGAGCAGTACTTC	CASSSSPGSYEQYF
TRBJ2-1	TRBV10-2	-	TRBD2	TGCGCCAGCGTGGCTAGCGGGAGTGGTGAGCAGTTCTTC	CASVASGSGEQFF
TRBJ2-4	TRBV7-2	-	-	TGTGCCAGCAGCTCAGGGGGGACGGCCAAAAACATTCAGTACTTC	CASSSGGTAKNIQYF
TRBJ2-3	TRBV29-1	-	-	TGCAGCACAACCCTGAGCGTGGGCACAGATACGCAGTATTTT	CSTTLSVGTDTQYF
TRBJ2-3	TRBV24-1	-	-	TGTGCCACCAGTGTGGAGGTTACAGATACGCAGTATTTT	CATSVEVTDTQYF
TRBJ2-3	TRBV9	few	-	TGTGCCAGCAGCGGAGGGATAGGCGGGACAGATACGCAGTATTTT	CASSGGIGGTDTQYF
TRBJ2-7	TRBV12-3/TRBV12-4	-	-	TGTGCCAGCAGTTTACGGGCAGGGCCGGAGCAGTACTTC	CASSLRAGPEQYF
TRBJ2-1	TRBV10-3	few	TRBD1	TGTGCCATCAGTGCCGGACAGGGGGCGCTTAATGAGCAGTTCTTC	CAISAGQGALNEQFF
TRBJ1-2	TRBV12-3/TRBV12-4	-	-	TGTGCCAGCAGGCCCTCCCCCGGCTATGGCTACACCTTC	CASRPSPGYGYTF
TRBJ2-1	TRBV4-3	-	-	TGCGCCAGCAGCCAAGGGGTTAGCGGCTACAATGAGCAGTTCTTC	CASSQGVSGYNEQFF
TRBJ2-1	TRBV7-9	few	-	TGTGCCAGCAGCTATACAGTACGGGGTGAGCAGTTCTTC	CASSYTVRGEQFF
TRBJ2-7	TRBV28	few	-	TGTGCCAGCAGTTCGCCGGGACCAATTTACGAGCAGTACTTC	CASSSPGPIYEQYF
TRBJ2-7	TRBV20-1	few	-	TGCAGTGCCACAATTCCCCGGTTCTACGAGCAGTACTTC	CSATIPRFYEQYF
TRBJ2-3	TRBV20-1	many	-	TGCAGTGCTAGCCAGTCCACAGATACGCAGTATTTT	CSASQSTDTQYF
TRBJ1-2	TRBV12-3/TRBV12-4	many	-	TGTGCCAGCAGTTTAAACTATGACAGGCCGCACACCTTC	CASSLNYDRPHTF
TRBJ2-3	TRBV7-9	-	-	TGTGCCAGCAGCCCCGACGTGGCCGGCCGGGGCTCAGATACGCAGTATTTT	CASSPDVAGRGSDTQYF
TRBJ1-4	TRBV5-1	-	-	TGCGCCAGCAGCTTGGCCGGGTTGGGGTCAGGACATGAAAAACTGTTTTTT	CASSLAGLGSGHEKLFF
TRBJ1-1	TRBV11-2	-	-	TGTGCCAGCAGTGACCCAATCACAGCCCTAGATGGAGCTTTCTTT	CASSDPITALDGAFF
TRBJ1-2	TRBV9	many	-	TGTGCCAGCAGCCCCGGGCCCTCCAACTATGGCTACACCTTC	CASSPGPSNYGYTF
TRBJ2-7	TRBV6-2/TRBV6-3	few	-	TGTGCCAGCAGTTACCGGGCGGGCGGGCTCAACGAGCAGTACTTC	CASSYRAGGLNEQYF
TRBJ1-4	TRBV6-6	few	-	TGTGCCAGCAGTTACCAGGGGAATAATGAAAAACTGTTTTTT	CASSYQGNNEKLFF
TRBJ2-5	TRBV7-9	-	TRBD1	TGTGCCAGCAGCCGCCCCACGCCAGGGGGAGAGACCCAGTACTTC	CASSRPTPGGETQYF
TRBJ1-6	TRBV20-1	-	-	TGCAGTGCTAGCTACTTGGCGAACCATTCACCCCTCCACTTT	CSASYLANHSPLHF
TRBJ1-4	TRBV12-3/TRBV12-4	few	TRBD1	TGTGCCAGCAGTTCCAGACAGGGCTCCAATGAAAAACTGTTTTTT	CASSSRQGSNEKLFF